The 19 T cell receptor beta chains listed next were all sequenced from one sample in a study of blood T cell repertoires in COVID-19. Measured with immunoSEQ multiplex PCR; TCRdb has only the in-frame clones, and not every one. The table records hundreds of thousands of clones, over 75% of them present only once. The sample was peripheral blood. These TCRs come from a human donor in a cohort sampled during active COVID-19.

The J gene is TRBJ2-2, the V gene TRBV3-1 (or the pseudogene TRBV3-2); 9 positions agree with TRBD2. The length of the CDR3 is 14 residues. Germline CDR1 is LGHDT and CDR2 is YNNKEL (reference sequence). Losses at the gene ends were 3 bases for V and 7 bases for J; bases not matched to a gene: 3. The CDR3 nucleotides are TGTGCCAGCAGCCAGGGACTAGCTTTCGGGGAGCTGTTTTTT. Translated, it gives CASSQGLAFGELFF.

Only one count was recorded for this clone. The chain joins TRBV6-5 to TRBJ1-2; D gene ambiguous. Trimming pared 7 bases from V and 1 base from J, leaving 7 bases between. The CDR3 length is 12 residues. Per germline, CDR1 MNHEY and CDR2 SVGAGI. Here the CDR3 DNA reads TGTGCCAGCAAGGAGAATAACTATGGCTACACCTTC. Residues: CASKENNYGYTF.

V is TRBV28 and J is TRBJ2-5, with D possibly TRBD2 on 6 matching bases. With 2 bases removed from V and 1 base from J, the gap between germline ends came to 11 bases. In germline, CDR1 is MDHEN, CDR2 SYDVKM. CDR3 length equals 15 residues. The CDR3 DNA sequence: TGTGCCAGCAGTTTACGCGGGGCGCCCCAAGAGACCCAGTACTTC. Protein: CASSLRGAPQETQYF.

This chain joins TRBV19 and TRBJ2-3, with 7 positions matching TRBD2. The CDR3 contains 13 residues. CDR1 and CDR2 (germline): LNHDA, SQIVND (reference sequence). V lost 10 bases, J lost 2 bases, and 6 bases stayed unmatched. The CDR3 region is CATSAGTTDTQYF. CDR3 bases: TGTGCCACCTCAGCGGGAACCACAGATACGCAGTATTTT.

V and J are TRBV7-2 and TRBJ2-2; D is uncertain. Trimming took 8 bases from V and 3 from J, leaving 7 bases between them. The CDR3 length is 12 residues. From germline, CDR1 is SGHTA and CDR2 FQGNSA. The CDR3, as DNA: TGTGCCAGCTCACGGGACACCGGGGAGCTGTTTTTT. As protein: CASSRDTGELFF.

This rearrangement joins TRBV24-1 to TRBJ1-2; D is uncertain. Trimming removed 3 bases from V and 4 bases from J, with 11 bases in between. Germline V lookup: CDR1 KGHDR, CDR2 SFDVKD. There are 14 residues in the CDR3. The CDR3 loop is CATSDRTLFYGYTF. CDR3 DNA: TGTGCCACCAGTGATCGGACTCTCTTCTATGGCTACACCTTC.

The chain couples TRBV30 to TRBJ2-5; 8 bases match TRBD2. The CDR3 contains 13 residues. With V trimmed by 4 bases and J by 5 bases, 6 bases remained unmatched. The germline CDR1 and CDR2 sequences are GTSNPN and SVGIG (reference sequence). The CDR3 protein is CAWIPGGRETQYF. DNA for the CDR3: TGTGCCTGGATTCCCGGCGGGAGGGAGACCCAGTACTTC.

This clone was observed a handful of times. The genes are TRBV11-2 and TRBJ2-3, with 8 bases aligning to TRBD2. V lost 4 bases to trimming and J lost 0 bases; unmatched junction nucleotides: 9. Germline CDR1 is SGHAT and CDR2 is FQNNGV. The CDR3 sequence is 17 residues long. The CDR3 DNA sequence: TGTGCCAGCAGCTCGAACCTACTAGCGGCTAGCACAGATACGCAGTATTTT. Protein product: CASSSNLLAASTDTQYF. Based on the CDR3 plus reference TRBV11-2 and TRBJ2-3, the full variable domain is EAGVAQSPRYKIIEKRQSVAFWCNPISGHATLYWYQQILGQGPKLLIQFQNNGVVDDSQLPKDRFSAERLKGVDSTLKIQPAKLEDSAVYLCASSSNLLAASTDTQYFGPGTRLTVL.

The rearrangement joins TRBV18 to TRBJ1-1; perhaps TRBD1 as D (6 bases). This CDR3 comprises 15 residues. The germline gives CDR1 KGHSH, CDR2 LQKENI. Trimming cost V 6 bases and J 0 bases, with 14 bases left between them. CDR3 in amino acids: CASSGRQAMNTEAFF. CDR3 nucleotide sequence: TGTGCCAGCTCGGGTCGACAGGCCATGAACACTGAAGCTTTCTTT.

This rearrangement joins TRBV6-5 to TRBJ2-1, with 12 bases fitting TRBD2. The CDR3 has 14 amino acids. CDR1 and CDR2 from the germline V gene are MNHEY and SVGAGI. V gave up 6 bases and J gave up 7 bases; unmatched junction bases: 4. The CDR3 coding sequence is TGTGCCAGCAGGGGGACTAGCGGGTTAAATGAGCAGTTCTTC. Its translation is CASRGTSGLNEQFF.

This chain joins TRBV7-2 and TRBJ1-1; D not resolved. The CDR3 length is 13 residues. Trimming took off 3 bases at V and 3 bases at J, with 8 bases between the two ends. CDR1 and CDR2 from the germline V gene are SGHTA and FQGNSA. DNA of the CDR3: TGTGCCAGCAGCTTCAGGAAGGACACTGAAGCTTTCTTT. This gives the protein CASSFRKDTEAFF.

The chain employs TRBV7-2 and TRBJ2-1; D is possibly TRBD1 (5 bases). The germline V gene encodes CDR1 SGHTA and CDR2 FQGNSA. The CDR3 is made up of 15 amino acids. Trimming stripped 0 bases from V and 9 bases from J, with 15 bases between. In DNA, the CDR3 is TGTGCCAGCAGCTTAGCGTTGCAGGGTGCAAGTGAGCAGTTCTTC. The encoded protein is CASSLALQGASEQFF.

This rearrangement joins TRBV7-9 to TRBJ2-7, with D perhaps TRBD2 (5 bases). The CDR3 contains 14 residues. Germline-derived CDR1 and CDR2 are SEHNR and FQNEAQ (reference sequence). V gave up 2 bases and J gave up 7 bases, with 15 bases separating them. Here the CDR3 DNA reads TGTGCCAGCAGCTTACCGGGGAAAATTGGGGAGCAGTACTTC. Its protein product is CASSLPGKIGEQYF.

In nucleotides, the CDR3 is TGCGCCAGCAGCCAAGACGGGGGCGGGAGAAGGAGCGAGCAGTACTTC. The encoded protein is CASSQDGGGRRSEQYF. V is TRBV4-1 and J is TRBJ2-7, with D possibly being TRBD2 (7 bases). The CDR3 extends over 16 amino acids. CDR1 and CDR2 from the germline V gene are MGHRA and YSYEKL. V shed 0 bases and J shed 6 bases, with 18 bases lying between them.

CDR3 sequence reads: CASGHNTEAFF. The CDR3 DNA follows: TGTGCCAGCGGGCATAACACTGAAGCTTTCTTT. This chain joins TRBV27 and TRBJ1-1; no clear D gene. Between the trimmed V and J ends, which lost 8 bases and 2 bases, there was a span of 6 bases. Germline assignment: CDR1 MNHEY and CDR2 SMNVEV (reference sequence). This CDR3 spans 11 amino acids.

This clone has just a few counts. CDR3 sequence: CASSIGTGNTEAFF. CDR3 sequence (DNA): TGTGCCAGCAGCATCGGGACAGGGAACACTGAAGCTTTCTTT. The genes are TRBV7-9 and TRBJ1-1; 8 nucleotides align to TRBD1. The CDR3 contains 14 residues. Germline assignment: CDR1 SEHNR and CDR2 FQNEAQ (reference sequence). The V and J ends lost 5 bases and 1 base, in that order; junction bases with no gene match: 3.

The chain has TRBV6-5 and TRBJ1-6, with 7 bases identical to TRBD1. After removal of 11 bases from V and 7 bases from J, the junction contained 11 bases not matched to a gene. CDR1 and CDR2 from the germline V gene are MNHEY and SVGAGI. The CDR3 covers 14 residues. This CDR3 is CASLVRGPNSPLHF. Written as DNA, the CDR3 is TGTGCCTCCCTAGTGAGGGGGCCGAATTCACCCCTCCACTTT.

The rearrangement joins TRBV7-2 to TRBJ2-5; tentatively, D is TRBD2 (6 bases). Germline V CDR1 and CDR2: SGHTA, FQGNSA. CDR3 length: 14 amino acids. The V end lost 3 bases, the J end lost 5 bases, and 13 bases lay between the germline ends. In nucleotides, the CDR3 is TGTGCCAGCAGCTTGGGGACTCGACGGGAGACCCAGTACTTC. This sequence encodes CASSLGTRRETQYF.

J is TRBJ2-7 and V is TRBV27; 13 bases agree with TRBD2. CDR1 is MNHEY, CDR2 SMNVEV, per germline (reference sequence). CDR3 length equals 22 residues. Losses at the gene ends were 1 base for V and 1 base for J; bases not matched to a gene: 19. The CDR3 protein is CASSLFPPSGGRTSGRSYEQYF. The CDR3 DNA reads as TGTGCCAGCAGTTTATTCCCACCCTCAGGGGGCAGGACTAGCGGGAGATCCTACGAGCAGTACTTC.